One sample yielded the 4 T cell receptor beta chains listed below, sequenced in a study of Ad26.COV2.S vaccination and SARS-CoV-2 variants. Produced via immunoSEQ multiplex PCR; TCRdb's table is partial and in-frame only. The sample has roughly 350,000 clones, about nine tenths seen once. Treatment here: around 19 received Ad26.COV2.S at low or high dose, single or two shots; 5 received placebo; per-sample allocation not given. Specimen acquisition occurred on day 63 following the initial vaccine or placebo injection. The sequences come from peripheral blood, collected in a trial of Ad26.COV2.S vaccine versus placebo. Source of these receptors: a person between 18 and 59 years old who received the Ad26.COV2.S COVID-19 vaccine or a placebo.

The chain combines TRBV7-9 with TRBJ1-1, with D uncertain. The CDR3 spans 12 residues. Germline lookup yields CDR1 SEHNR and CDR2 FQNEAQ (reference sequence). V lost 5 bases to trimming and J lost 4 bases, with 8 bases between them. The CDR3 sequence: CASSLPGTEAFF. The DNA for the CDR3 is TGTGCCAGCAGCCTCCCCGGCACTGAAGCTTTCTTT. Full variable domain (rest looked up from reference TRBV7-9 and TRBJ1-1): DTGVSQNPRHKITKRGQNVTFRCDPISEHNRLYWYRQTLGQGPEFLTYFQNEAQLEKSRLLSDRFSAERPKGSFSTLEIQRTEQGDSAMYLCASSLPGTEAFFGQGTRLTVV.

This chain connects TRBV30 to TRBJ1-2; TRBD1 matches 7 bases. This CDR3 spans 11 amino acids. Germline V gives CDR1 GTSNPN, CDR2 SVGIG (reference sequence). V gave up 5 bases and J gave up 5 bases; unmatched junction bases: 2. This chain's CDR3 is CAWATGYGYTF. CDR3 nucleotide sequence: TGTGCCTGGGCGACAGGGTATGGCTACACCTTC.

The CDR3 here is CASSPTGQPNIAEAFF. The CDR3 DNA reads as TGTGCCAGCAGCCCAACTGGGCAACCGAACATTGCTGAAGCTTTCTTT. The V call is TRBV27, the J call TRBJ1-1, with D unresolved. The germline CDR1 and CDR2 sequences are MNHEY and SMNVEV (reference sequence). The CDR3 has 16 amino acids. Trimming left V 6 bases short and J 6 bases short, with 23 bases between.

The chain carries TRBV6-5 and TRBJ2-7; D not resolved. Trimming left V 11 bases short and J 2 bases short, with 19 bases between. The germline gives CDR1 MNHEY, CDR2 SVGAGI. The CDR3 totals 14 residues. CDR3 DNA sequence: TGTGCCGTCCCCCGGACGGAAATTACCTACGAGCAGTACTTC. Its translation: CAVPRTEITYEQYF.